The entry below describes one T cell receptor beta chain. The CDR3 has 17 residues. Losses at the gene ends were 0 bases for V and 2 bases for J; bases not matched to a gene: 8. CDR1 LGHNA and CDR2 YSLEER come from the germline V gene. This specimen belongs to a study of shared T cell receptors in the human thymus. The method was immunoSEQ multiplex PCR; TCRdb's version includes in-frame clones alone and lacks a portion of them. Among 500,000 to 850,000 clones listed, roughly 86% were seen once. These data also featured in a second study, about human thymus T cells. This second study notes: The sample donors, healthy Finnish infants, were having corrective surgery for congenital heart defects. Thymic resections from corrective heart surgery supplied the tissue. Among thymic and blood repertoires, usage of V and J genes appeared biased.

This TCR was recovered from a boy under three years old with a congenital heart defect. The chain combines TRBV4-3 with TRBJ2-7, with 9 nucleotides matching TRBD1. Source material: thymocytes. As DNA, the CDR3 is TGCGCCAGCAGCCAAGATTGCGGGACAGGGAATACCTACGAGCAGTACTTC. Translating it yields CASSQDCGTGNTYEQYF.